These 14 T cell receptor beta chains were all obtained from the same sample, sequenced in a study of post-analysis software for immune sequencing data. Study observations and caveats: Higher frequency in patients than in controls was seen for roughly five TRBV segments, with TRBV5-6, TRBV5-1 and TRBV20-1 among them.

Which antigens these TCRs recognize remains unknown. Unique molecular identifiers tagged the TCR beta cDNA libraries. TCRdb fed the PCR reads into MiXCR, producing one record per CDR3 protein. The sample carries roughly 580,000 distinct CDR3 sequences, roughly 40% recorded once. The sequenced sample was blood. These receptors originate from a girl aged 10-17 years with multiple sclerosis.

The chain links TRBV4-1 to TRBJ2-4; 8 nucleotides line up with TRBD2. The junction had 7 bases not matched to a gene; V was cut back by 0 bases and J by 0 bases. This CDR3 is 18 amino acids long. From germline, CDR1 is MGHRA and CDR2 YSYEKL. CDR3 loop: CASSQDPTSEIAKNIQYF. In DNA form, the CDR3 reads TGCGCCAGCAGCCAAGATCCGACTAGCGAGATAGCCAAAAACATTCAGTACTTC.

CDR3 sequence reads: CASSRLEGNEQYF. The CDR3 DNA sequence: TGTGCCAGCAGTCGACTAGAAGGGAACGAGCAGTACTTC. This sequence joins TRBV2 and TRBJ2-7; a possible D gene is TRBD2 (6 bases). The CDR3 loop spans 13 amino acids. The germline V gene has CDR1 SNHLY and CDR2 FYNNEI. Trimming removed 5 bases at V and 5 bases at J, with 13 bases between.

The rearrangement links TRBV20-1 to TRBJ2-3; no firm D call. This CDR3 is built from 13 residues. V was clipped by 3 bases and J by 5 bases, with 12 bases between them. CDR1 is DFQATT, CDR2 SNEGSKA, per germline (reference sequence). CDR3 nucleotides: TGCAGTGCTAGGGATCCCTATTTAGATACGCAGTATTTT. Translation: CSARDPYLDTQYF.

The rearrangement uses TRBV10-3 and TRBJ1-2; TRBD1 agrees at 8 bases. V shed 8 bases and J 2 bases; nucleotides not matched to a gene: 4. From germline, CDR1 is ENHRY and CDR2 SYGVKD. CDR3 length: 13 amino acids. The CDR3 sequence is CAIGRTGNYGYTF. DNA of the CDR3: TGTGCCATCGGGAGGACAGGGAACTATGGCTACACCTTC.

This chain uses TRBV25-1 with TRBJ2-7; tentatively, D is TRBD2 (6 bases). CDR1 is MGHDK and CDR2 is SYGVNS in the germline V gene. Trimming cost V 6 bases and J 0 bases, with 18 bases left between them. CDR3 size: 16 residues. The CDR3 region has the DNA TGTGCCAGCAGGGGATCCGTGGCGGGAAGCTCCTACGAGCAGTACTTC. Translating it yields CASRGSVAGSSYEQYF.

CDR3: CASSLVHRGGYTF. As DNA, the CDR3 is TGTGCCAGCAGTTTAGTTCACAGGGGTGGCTACACCTTC. The rearrangement links TRBV12-3 or TRBV12-4 to TRBJ1-2; 7 bases agree with TRBD1. The CDR3 is 13 amino acids. The J segment lost 7 bases and the V segment lost 1 base, leaving 3 bases of the junction unmatched.

This clonotype has only a few counts. Germline is not matched at one junction end, which may reflect a read error. The CDR3 protein is CVSSLGQLYPPDTQYF. The DNA for the CDR3 is TGTGTCAGCAGTTTAGGGCAGCTGTACCCTCCAGATACGCAGTATTTT. V and J are TRBV12-3 or TRBV12-4 and TRBJ2-3; D ambiguous. The CDR3 length is 16 residues.

This rearrangement joins TRBV11-2 to TRBJ2-1, with a possible D match to TRBD2 (5 bases). This CDR3 is 11 amino acids long. Germline-derived CDR1 and CDR2 are SGHAT and FQNNGV. V was cut by 3 bases and J by 10 bases, with 7 bases left in between. This CDR3 reads CASSFGKEQFF. The CDR3 region has the DNA TGTGCCAGCAGCTTCGGGAAGGAGCAGTTCTTC.

This sequence joins TRBV10-3 and TRBJ2-3, with 13 bases aligning to TRBD2. This CDR3 has 18 residues. J gave up 4 bases and V 1 base, and 8 bases lay outside the gene matches. Per the germline V gene, CDR1 is ENHRY and CDR2 is SYGVKD. The CDR3 region has the DNA TGTGCCATCAGTGAGTACGGACTAGCGGGAGAGAGACCAGATACGCAGTATTTT. Residues: CAISEYGLAGERPDTQYF.

The CDR3 sequence is CASSLGGAHTDTQYF. The CDR3 nucleotides read TGTGCCAGCAGCTTAGGGGGCGCACACACAGATACGCAGTATTTT. The rearrangement joins TRBV7-2 to TRBJ2-3, with TRBD1 as a possible D gene (5 bases). Germline-derived CDR1 and CDR2 are SGHTA and FQGNSA. Trimming shortened V by 1 base and J by 2 bases, and 10 bases separated the two germline ends. The CDR3 is made up of 15 amino acids.

This chain uses TRBV4-2 with TRBJ1-2; 10 bases agree with TRBD1. CDR1 is LGHNA and CDR2 is YNFKEQ in the germline V gene. The CDR3 runs 19 residues. V lost 0 bases to trimming and J lost 1 base; unmatched junction nucleotides: 11. Here the CDR3 DNA reads TGTGCCAGCAGCCAAGATAGGGACGGGACAGGGGCCTATAACTATGGCTACACCTTC. This translates into CASSQDRDGTGAYNYGYTF.

The chain uses TRBV12-3 or TRBV12-4 and TRBJ1-1; 8 positions agree with TRBD1. After removal of 7 bases from V and 4 bases from J, the junction contained 5 bases not matched to a gene. The CDR3 covers 13 residues. In nucleotides, the CDR3 is TGTGCCAGCAAGCCGGACAGGGTCACTGAAGCTTTCTTT. It translates to CASKPDRVTEAFF.

This clonotype was observed a single time. V and J are TRBV4-2 and TRBJ2-7; 13 bases line up with TRBD2. CDR1 and CDR2 (germline): LGHNA, YNFKEQ. This CDR3 region has 15 residues. Trimming removed 3 bases from V and 6 bases from J; junction bases left unmatched: 5. CDR3 sequence reads: CASSQATSGGGEQYF. The CDR3, as DNA: TGTGCCAGCAGCCAGGCAACTAGCGGGGGGGGCGAGCAGTACTTC.

This clonotype was observed a handful of times. The CDR3 loop reads CASTLRVNTEAFF. The DNA for the CDR3 is TGTGCCAGCACACTCAGGGTGAACACTGAAGCTTTCTTT. The chain combines TRBV7-9 with TRBJ1-1, with D possibly matching TRBD1 (5 bases). Looked up from germline, CDR1 is SEHNR and CDR2 is FQNEAQ (reference sequence). CDR3 length: 13 amino acids. Trimming shortened V by 7 bases and J by 0 bases, and 9 bases separated the two germline ends.